This entry describes one T cell receptor beta chain. The sample is drawn from a study of T cell changes during pregnancy in multiple sclerosis. Repertoires were generated with immunoSEQ multiplex PCR, while TCRdb's copy carries only in-frame clones and drops some. In the table there are approximately 70,000 clones, approximately 91% of which are singletons. Trimming removed 1 base from V and 0 bases from J, with 7 bases in between. Looked up from germline, CDR1 is MGHRA and CDR2 is YSYEKL. The CDR3 has 15 residues. V gene TRBV4-1 combines with J gene TRBJ1-3; the D is unclear. The source was peripheral blood, collected in the first trimester of pregnancy. This clonotype was obtained from a female donor with multiple sclerosis, enrolled in a pregnancy study. The CDR3 region is CASSQGENSGNTIYF. The CDR3 bases are TGCGCCAGCAGCCAAGGCGAAAACTCTGGAAACACCATATATTTT.